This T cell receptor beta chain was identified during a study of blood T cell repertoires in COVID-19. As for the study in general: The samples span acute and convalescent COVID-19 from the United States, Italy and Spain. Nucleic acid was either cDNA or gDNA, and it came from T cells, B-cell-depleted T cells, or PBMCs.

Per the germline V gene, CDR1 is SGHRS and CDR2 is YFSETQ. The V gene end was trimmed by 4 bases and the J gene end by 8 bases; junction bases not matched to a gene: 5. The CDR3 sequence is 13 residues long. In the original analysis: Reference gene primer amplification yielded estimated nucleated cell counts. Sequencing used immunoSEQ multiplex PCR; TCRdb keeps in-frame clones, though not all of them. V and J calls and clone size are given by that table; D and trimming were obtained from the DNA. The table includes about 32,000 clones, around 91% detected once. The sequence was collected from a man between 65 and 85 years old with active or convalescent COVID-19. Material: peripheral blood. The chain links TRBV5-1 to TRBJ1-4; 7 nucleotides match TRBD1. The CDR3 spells CASSQEGAEKLFF. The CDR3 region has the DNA TGCGCCAGCAGCCAGGAGGGGGCGGAAAAACTGTTTTTT.